The clone carrying this T cell receptor beta chain was observed once. The antigen remains unidentified. This sample stems from a study of post-analysis software for immune sequencing data. Overall study findings and caveats: A few TRBV segments appeared more often in patients than in controls, and TRBV5-6, TRBV5-1 and TRBV20-1 were among these. The normalized Chao1 diversity of multiple sclerosis patients was significantly lower than that of controls.

CDR3 size: 12 residues. Germline V gene sequence: CDR1 MNHNY, CDR2 SVGAGI (reference sequence). V was clipped by 2 bases and J by 7 bases, with 9 bases between them. Libraries were made from TCR beta cDNA, and they carried unique molecular identifiers. In TCRdb, the PCR reads were re-called with MiXCR into one record per CDR3 protein. The sample includes 820,000 or so distinct CDR3 sequences, about 57% of them seen just once. The sequence was obtained from a girl aged 5 to 17 with multiple sclerosis. The specimen sequenced was blood. The genes are TRBV6-6 and TRBJ2-7, with D hard to call. The CDR3 reads CASSYDRPEQYF. CDR3 nucleotides: TGTGCCAGCAGTTACGATCGGCCTGAGCAGTACTTC.